This passage covers 32 T cell receptor beta chains from one sample sequenced in a study of T-cell memory formation after mild COVID-19. TCRdb analysed the 5' RACE reads with MiXCR anew, one entry per CDR3 protein. The repertoire holds 350,000 to 500,000 distinct CDR3 sequences, with roughly 18% as singletons. The sequencing sample was made of PBMCs or a T cell subset sorted from them (not recorded which). The receptors stem from a young man who had mild COVID-19 (a few samples of this study predate the infection). Cell type and time point are not known.

The rearrangement uses TRBV6-5 and TRBJ1-5; D may be TRBD1 (5 bases). Between the trimmed V and J ends, which lost 0 bases and 7 bases, there was a span of 22 bases. The CDR3 sequence is 18 residues long. CDR1 and CDR2 from the germline V gene are MNHEY and SVGAGI. CDR3 loop: CASSYSRGVGDTQQPQHF. DNA of the CDR3: TGTGCCAGCAGTTACTCGAGGGGTGTCGGTGACACACAGCAGCCCCAGCATTTT.

This clonotype occurred a few times. V is TRBV7-2 and J is TRBJ2-5; TRBD2 might be the D (5 bases). Trimming pared 5 bases from V and 9 bases from J, leaving 16 bases between. This CDR3 is built from 13 residues. The germline V gene has CDR1 SGHTA and CDR2 FQGNSA. CDR3 sequence (DNA): TGTGCCAGCAGCCCCGGACTCAAAAAGGCCCAGTACTTC. Its protein product is CASSPGLKKAQYF.

This clonotype was detected ten times or more. The chain recombines TRBV7-9 with TRBJ2-5; D gene ambiguous. This CDR3 is built from 14 residues. The germline V gene has CDR1 SEHNR and CDR2 FQNEAQ (reference sequence). Deletions cut 4 bases from V and 2 bases from J, with 11 bases between. The CDR3 loop is CASSYWALQETQYF. The CDR3 DNA is TGTGCCAGCAGCTACTGGGCTTTACAAGAGACCCAGTACTTC.

At least ten counts were recorded for this clonotype. The chain has TRBV7-2 and TRBJ2-5; 12 bases align to TRBD2. Unmatched junction bases numbered 13, after V lost 5 bases and J lost 3 bases. The germline CDR1 and CDR2 sequences are SGHTA and FQGNSA. This CDR3 is built from 18 residues. CDR3 nucleotides: TGTGCCAGCAGCCGTCTAGCGGGGGGGCCAGGGTTCGAAGAGACCCAGTACTTC. As protein: CASSRLAGGPGFEETQYF.

J is TRBJ1-6 and V is TRBV27; D gene ambiguous. The ends were cut back, 2 bases at V and 4 bases at J, with 12 bases in the middle. Germline lookup yields CDR1 MNHEY and CDR2 SMNVEV (reference sequence). The CDR3 covers 16 residues. The CDR3 here is CASSLRPPDYNSPLHF. In DNA, the CDR3 is TGTGCCAGCAGTTTACGGCCTCCAGATTATAATTCACCCCTCCACTTT.

This clonotype was recorded many times. The J gene is TRBJ1-5, the V gene TRBV3-1; a possible D gene is TRBD1 (5 bases). CDR1 and CDR2 (germline): LGHDT, YNNKEL (reference sequence). The CDR3 spans 12 residues. V was trimmed by 4 bases and J by 6 bases, leaving 7 bases between them. The CDR3 nucleotides read TGTGCCAGCAGCCTTCAGGGTCAGCCCCAGCATTTT. It encodes CASSLQGQPQHF.

The genes are TRBV7-6 and TRBJ2-1; D gene unclear. The CDR3 consists of 11 residues. V lost 3 bases and J 8 bases, leaving 5 bases between the germline ends. Germline lookup yields CDR1 SGHVS and CDR2 FNYEAQ. CDR3 region: CASSLLYEQFF. The CDR3 bases are TGTGCCAGCAGCTTGCTCTATGAGCAGTTCTTC.

This sequence joins TRBV28 and TRBJ1-2; the match to TRBD1 covers 7 bases. CDR1 MDHEN and CDR2 SYDVKM come from the germline V gene. The V segment lost 6 bases and the J segment 8 bases; nucleotides outside the gene matches: 15. The CDR3 runs to 15 residues. The CDR3 sequence: CASSPPPTGRGGYTF. In nucleotides, the CDR3 is TGTGCCAGCAGCCCCCCCCCGACAGGGAGGGGCGGCTACACCTTC.

This clonotype was recorded a few times. This chain uses TRBV30 with TRBJ2-7; D may be TRBD1 (5 bases). The CDR3 is 10 amino acids. The V end was cut by 5 bases, the J end by 6 bases, with 8 bases between. CDR1 is GTSNPN and CDR2 is SVGIG in the germline V gene (reference sequence). The chain's CDR3 is CAWGAVEQYF. As DNA, the CDR3 is TGTGCCTGGGGGGCGGTCGAGCAGTACTTC.

This clonotype was seen a handful of times. The chain is built from TRBV4-3 and TRBJ2-7, with D maybe TRBD2 (6 bases). The CDR3 is 14 residues long. The germline gives CDR1 LGHNA, CDR2 YSLEER. V was cut by 0 bases and J by 3 bases, with 9 bases left in between. CDR3 sequence reads: CASSQDPGVYEQYF. In nucleotides, the CDR3 is TGCGCCAGCAGCCAAGATCCGGGAGTCTACGAGCAGTACTTC.

This rearrangement joins TRBV7-3 to TRBJ2-1; D ambiguous. There are 16 residues in the CDR3. The ends were cut back, 2 bases at V and 0 bases at J, with 11 bases in the middle. In germline, CDR1 is SGHTA, CDR2 FQGTGA. This chain's CDR3 is CASSLYARSSYNEQFF. DNA of the CDR3: TGTGCCAGCAGCTTATATGCCAGGAGCTCCTACAATGAGCAGTTCTTC.

This clonotype was counted only a few times. V usage is TRBV6-2 or TRBV6-3 and J usage is TRBJ1-5; the D gene is possibly TRBD1 (6 bases). The germline gives CDR1 MNHEY, CDR2 SVGEGT. The V end lost 4 bases, the J end lost 7 bases, and 17 bases lay between the germline ends. The length of the CDR3 is 15 residues. This CDR3 reads CASSFWRQDGQPQHF. CDR3 DNA sequence: TGTGCCAGCAGTTTTTGGCGACAGGACGGGCAGCCCCAGCATTTT.

This clonotype was seen only a few times. The chain employs TRBV5-1 and TRBJ2-1; 8 bases fit TRBD2. The CDR3 consists of 15 residues. The ends lost 3 bases at V and 7 bases at J; junction bases unmatched: 9. Germline V gene lookup returns CDR1 SGHRS and CDR2 YFSETQ. In nucleotides, the CDR3 is TGCGCCAGCAGCTGGCGGGGGGCCCAGGGAAATGAGCAGTTCTTC. This gives the protein CASSWRGAQGNEQFF.

The chain is built from TRBV7-3 and TRBJ2-2; the D is unclear. The V and J ends lost 6 bases and 3 bases respectively, with 5 bases between them. The CDR3 totals 12 residues. Per germline, CDR1 SGHTA and CDR2 FQGTGA. DNA of the CDR3: TGTGCCAGCAGGGGCCACACCGGGGAGCTGTTTTTT. It yields the protein CASRGHTGELFF.

The chain links TRBV29-1 to TRBJ2-1; D remains ambiguous. Germline CDR1 is SQVTM and CDR2 is ANQGSEA. The CDR3 contains 13 residues. Trimming took off 0 bases at V and 8 bases at J, with 11 bases between the two ends. CDR3 bases: TGCAGCGTTGAAGATCGATACATCCATGAGCAGTTCTTC. Translating gives CSVEDRYIHEQFF.

The chain combines TRBV2 with TRBJ1-2; 9 nucleotides align to TRBD1. The CDR3 spans 14 residues. With V trimmed by 5 bases and J by 5 bases, 6 bases remained unmatched. Germline values: CDR1 SNHLY, CDR2 FYNNEI. In DNA, the CDR3 is TGTGCCAGCAGTCAGGACAGGGGACGGTATGGCTACACCTTC. It is translated as CASSQDRGRYGYTF.

The chain carries TRBV28 and TRBJ1-1; 8 bases map to TRBD1. CDR1 is MDHEN, CDR2 SYDVKM, per germline. The ends lost 8 bases at V and 5 bases at J; junction bases unmatched: 10. This CDR3 region has 14 residues. Here the CDR3 DNA reads TGTGCCAGCGGGCGAACAGGGGGAGAGACTGAAGCTTTCTTT. It encodes CASGRTGGETEAFF.

The rearrangement joins TRBV5-1 to TRBJ1-6, with D uncertain. Germline lookup yields CDR1 SGHRS and CDR2 YFSETQ. V lost 4 bases and J lost 8, with 19 bases in between. This CDR3 is built from 16 residues. The CDR3 region is CASSPYAGRIDSPLHF. In DNA form, the CDR3 reads TGCGCCAGCAGCCCTTATGCAGGCCGGATCGATTCACCCCTCCACTTT.

The chain uses TRBV2 and TRBJ1-5; D is undetermined. The V gene lost 3 bases and the J gene lost 5 bases, with 11 bases spanning the gap. This CDR3 is built from 14 residues. CDR1 is SNHLY and CDR2 is FYNNEI in the germline V gene. CDR3 nucleotide sequence: TGTGCCAGCAGTGAGTCAATGAGGGATCAGCCCCAGCATTTT. Its translation: CASSESMRDQPQHF.

This clonotype was observed a handful of times. The chain combines TRBV27 with TRBJ2-3; D ambiguous. CDR1 and CDR2 (germline): MNHEY, SMNVEV (reference sequence). The CDR3 totals 12 residues. V gave up 5 bases and J gave up 10 bases, with 13 bases separating them. This CDR3 reads CASSTLQGAQYF. The CDR3 nucleotides are TGTGCCAGCAGTACTCTCCAAGGAGCGCAGTATTTT.

This clonotype has only a few counts. This chain uses TRBV29-1 with TRBJ1-1, with no clear D. Germline V gene lookup returns CDR1 SQVTM and CDR2 ANQGSEA. Trimming took off 1 base at V and 6 bases at J, with 9 bases between the two ends. CDR3 length: 12 amino acids. The CDR3 sequence: CSVEAEVPEAFF. The CDR3 DNA is TGCAGCGTTGAAGCAGAGGTCCCTGAAGCTTTCTTT.

This clonotype was seen a handful of times. The chain carries TRBV24-1 and TRBJ2-3, with 7 bases lining up with TRBD1. This CDR3 has 15 residues. Germline V gives CDR1 KGHDR, CDR2 SFDVKD. Trimming removed 4 bases from V and 1 base from J; junction bases left unmatched: 4. This CDR3 reads CATSESGTGTDTQYF. CDR3 sequence (DNA): TGTGCCACCAGTGAATCCGGGACAGGCACAGATACGCAGTATTTT.

The genes are TRBV4-3 and TRBJ1-2; D uncertain. This CDR3 is 14 amino acids long. V was clipped by 0 bases and J by 1 base, with 6 bases between them. Germline V gene lookup returns CDR1 LGHNA and CDR2 YSLEER. The CDR3 DNA reads as TGCGCCAGCAGCCAAGAAAGGGTTAACTATGGCTACACCTTC. Its protein is CASSQERVNYGYTF.

For the CDR3, the DNA is TGTGCCAGCAGGCCGGGACAGGGGATCTACGAGCAGTACTTC. It translates to CASRPGQGIYEQYF. This chain connects TRBV7-9 to TRBJ2-7, with 10 nucleotides matching TRBD1. Germline values: CDR1 SEHNR, CDR2 FQNEAQ (reference sequence). The CDR3 has 14 amino acids. Losses at the gene ends were 6 bases for V and 3 bases for J; bases not matched to a gene: 5.

V gene TRBV20-1 combines with J gene TRBJ2-7, with D perhaps being TRBD1 or TRBD2 (6 bases each). Germline CDR1 is DFQATT and CDR2 is SNEGSKA (reference sequence). This CDR3 comprises 16 residues. V lost 1 base and J lost 6, with 22 bases in between. The CDR3 DNA sequence: TGCAGTGCTAGAGCCCCGGGACACTCTGGGCGGGGCGAGCAGTACGTC. Translating gives CSARAPGHSGRGEQYV.

The rearrangement joins TRBV7-8 to TRBJ2-5, with TRBD2 matching over 8 bases. The V gene end was trimmed by 2 bases and the J gene end by 7 bases; junction bases not matched to a gene: 15. This CDR3 comprises 17 residues. Germline V gene sequence: CDR1 SGHVS, CDR2 FQNEAQ. CDR3 amino acids: CASSLTPGTRLKGTQYF. The CDR3 region has the DNA TGTGCCAGCAGCTTAACTCCCGGGACTAGACTCAAAGGGACCCAGTACTTC.

This clonotype has only a few counts. The V call is TRBV5-4, the J call TRBJ2-7; TRBD2 agrees at 11 bases. The CDR3 has 15 residues. Germline values: CDR1 SGHNT, CDR2 YYREEE (reference sequence). V dropped 5 bases and J dropped 4; count of bases not matched to a gene: 8. CDR3 region: CASRAGTSGPYEQYV. CDR3 bases: TGTGCCAGCAGGGCCGGGACTAGCGGACCTTACGAGCAGTACGTC.

This clonotype was counted at least ten times. This chain joins TRBV12-3 or TRBV12-4 and TRBJ1-2, with 10 bases identical to TRBD1. The trim removed 5 bases at V and 4 bases at J, leaving 4 bases unmatched. The CDR3 contains 14 residues. This CDR3 reads CASSRQGAGYGYTF. In DNA form, the CDR3 reads TGTGCCAGCAGTCGACAGGGGGCTGGCTATGGCTACACCTTC.

J is TRBJ2-5 and V is TRBV19; 7 nucleotides align to TRBD1. CDR1 and CDR2 from the germline V gene are LNHDA and SQIVND (reference sequence). The V gene end was trimmed by 6 bases and the J gene end by 2 bases; junction bases not matched to a gene: 9. This CDR3 has 15 amino acids. The CDR3: CASRSDGTVQETQYF. DNA of the CDR3: TGTGCCAGTAGATCTGATGGGACAGTTCAAGAGACCCAGTACTTC.

This clonotype was seen only a few times. The chain has TRBV29-1 and TRBJ1-1; D is unresolved. The germline gives CDR1 SQVTM, CDR2 ANQGSEA. The CDR3 runs to 12 residues. V shed 7 bases and J shed 6 bases, with 15 bases lying between them. The CDR3 region is CSARYLAAEAFF. The CDR3, as DNA: TGCAGCGCCCGATATCTGGCCGCTGAAGCTTTCTTT.

In this sample, this clonotype turned up a few times. The CDR3 spells CASSPQTADLYGYTF. CDR3 nucleotide sequence: TGTGCCAGCTCACCCCAGACAGCAGACCTCTATGGCTACACCTTC. The V and J genes are TRBV18 and TRBJ1-2; TRBD1 is a possible D gene (5 bases). The CDR3 is made up of 15 amino acids. V lost 3 bases and J lost 4, with 15 bases in between. Germline V gene data show CDR1 as KGHSH and CDR2 as LQKENI.

A few counts support this clonotype. V is TRBV7-9 and J is TRBJ2-7, with a weak D call TRBD1 (5 bases). The V end lost 4 bases, the J end lost 1 base, and 5 bases lay between the germline ends. The CDR3 totals 12 residues. Germline CDR1 and CDR2: SEHNR and FQNEAQ (reference sequence). CDR3 DNA sequence: TGTGCCAGCAGCTGGACATCCTACGAGCAGTACTTC. It codes for CASSWTSYEQYF.